Below, 18 T cell receptor beta chains from the same sample are listed, as sequenced in a study of blood T cell repertoires in COVID-19. The repertoire was sequenced with immunoSEQ multiplex PCR; TCRdb's copy has only in-frame clones and lacks some. The sample comprises 160,000 or so clones, around 80% of which are singletons, and about 8% rests with the top ten. Sample: PBMCs or T cells enriched from blood (not recorded which). The receptors were sampled from a woman between 45 and 60 years old who had recovered from COVID-19.

This chain links TRBV7-6 with TRBJ1-6; TRBD1 agrees at 7 bases. Germline V gene sequence: CDR1 SGHVS, CDR2 FNYEAQ. CDR3 length equals 14 residues. V shed 3 bases and J 6 bases; nucleotides not matched to a gene: 2. In nucleotides, the CDR3 is TGTGCCAGCAGCTTGGGACAGTTTAATTCACCCCTCCACTTT. It specifies CASSLGQFNSPLHF.

The J gene is TRBJ1-3, the V gene TRBV10-3; 8 bases agree with TRBD1. The length of the CDR3 is 18 residues. V was clipped by 3 bases and J by 0 bases; unmatched bases: 10. The germline CDR1 and CDR2 sequences are ENHRY and SYGVKD. The DNA of the CDR3 is TGTGCCATCAGTGACCCGCGGACAGGGCCGTACTCTGGAAACACCATATATTTT. Residues: CAISDPRTGPYSGNTIYF.

The chain uses TRBV6-5 and TRBJ2-6, with D perhaps TRBD1 (5 bases). The CDR3 is 14 amino acids. Between the trimmed V and J ends, which lost 6 bases and 4 bases, there was a span of 10 bases. Germline V lookup: CDR1 MNHEY, CDR2 SVGAGI. The CDR3 here is CASSQGYGANVLTF. The DNA for the CDR3 is TGTGCCAGCAGCCAGGGTTACGGGGCCAACGTCCTGACTTTC.

The rearrangement links TRBV12-3 or TRBV12-4 to TRBJ1-6; 7 nucleotides match TRBD1. The CDR3 loop spans 13 amino acids. Trimming removed 6 bases from V and 13 bases from J; junction bases left unmatched: 9. Here the CDR3 DNA reads TGTGCCAGCAGGACAGGGTTTTCCCTCCCCCTCCACTTT. It codes for CASRTGFSLPLHF.

Concerning this clone: A much bigger clone sits one base away, suggesting this may be a read error. The rearrangement links TRBV11-3 to TRBJ2-1, with D uncertain. The V gene lost 1 base and the J gene lost 9 bases, with 7 bases spanning the gap. The CDR3 consists of 12 residues. Germline loops: CDR1 SGHNT, CDR2 YENEEA. The CDR3 reads CASSLVVGEQFF. Here the CDR3 DNA reads TGTGCCAGCAGCTTAGTAGTCGGTGAGCAGTTCTTC. Supplemented by reference TRBV11-3 and TRBJ2-1, the full variable domain reads EAGVVQSPRYKIIEKKQPVAFWCNPISGHNTLYWYLQNLGQGPELLIRYENEEAVDDSQLPKDRFSAERLKGVDSTLKIQPAELGDSAVYLCASSLVVGEQFFGPGTRLTVL.

The chain uses TRBV18 and TRBJ1-4; TRBD1 aligns across 7 bases. The CDR3 length is 15 residues. CDR1 is KGHSH, CDR2 LQKENI, per germline. V lost 4 bases, J lost 0 bases, and 2 bases stayed unmatched. The CDR3 bases are TGTGCCAGCTCACGGGACAGATCAACTAATGAAAAACTGTTTTTT. Its translation is CASSRDRSTNEKLFF.

The chain links TRBV6-1 to TRBJ2-1; 7 positions match TRBD1. Germline values: CDR1 MNHNS, CDR2 SASEGT. The CDR3 spans 15 residues. J lost 4 bases, V lost 2 bases, and 5 bases had no gene match. CDR3 DNA sequence: TGTGCCAGCAGTGAATCAGGGGGAAAGTACAATGAGCAGTTCTTC. Residues: CASSESGGKYNEQFF.

The CDR3 protein is CASSFGSGTRYNEQFF. CDR3 in DNA: TGTGCCAGCAGCTTCGGTAGCGGGACCCGTTACAATGAGCAGTTCTTC. This chain links TRBV11-1 with TRBJ2-1; TRBD2 aligns across 8 bases. Losses at the gene ends were 3 bases for V and 4 bases for J; bases not matched to a gene: 8. The CDR3 length is 16 residues. Looked up from germline, CDR1 is SGHAT and CDR2 is FQDESV (reference sequence).

The gene calls are TRBV5-6 and TRBJ2-3; D remains ambiguous. V was trimmed by 3 bases and J by 0 bases, leaving 5 bases between them. This CDR3 is built from 13 residues. Germline CDR1 SGHDT, CDR2 YYEEEE. CDR3 DNA sequence: TGTGCCAGCAGCTACGGGAGCACAGATACGCAGTATTTT. Translation: CASSYGSTDTQYF. Drawing the rest from reference TRBV5-6 and TRBJ2-3, the complete variable domain is DAGVTQSPTHLIKTRGQQVTLRCSPKSGHDTVSWYQQALGQGPQFIFQYYEEEERQRGNFPDRFSGHQFPNYSSELNVNALLLGDSALYLCASSYGSTDTQYFGPGTRLTVL.

This chain joins TRBV7-9 and TRBJ1-2; 9 bases match TRBD1. This CDR3 has 13 residues. Germline-derived CDR1 and CDR2 are SEHNR and FQNEAQ (reference sequence). The J segment lost 8 bases and the V segment lost 5 bases, leaving 6 bases of the junction unmatched. CDR3: CASSIQGASGYTF. For the CDR3, the DNA is TGTGCCAGCAGCATACAGGGGGCAAGCGGCTACACCTTC.

This clone has at least ten counts. V gene TRBV29-1 combines with J gene TRBJ2-5; a weak D match, TRBD2 (5 bases). Germline loops: CDR1 SQVTM, CDR2 ANQGSEA. Trimming stripped 3 bases from V and 4 bases from J, with 15 bases between. This CDR3 contains 14 residues. CDR3 DNA sequence: TGCAGCGTTGATGCGGGTCTCTCGGGAGAGACCCAGTACTTC. This sequence encodes CSVDAGLSGETQYF.

V usage is TRBV5-1 and J usage is TRBJ1-5, with TRBD1 identical over 7 bases. Looked up from germline, CDR1 is SGHRS and CDR2 is YFSETQ. CDR3 length equals 15 residues. V lost 4 bases and J lost 3; bases outside the gene matches: 7. CDR3 DNA: TGCGCCAGCAGCCCCGGGACAGACCTCAATCAGCCCCAGCATTTT. Encoded protein: CASSPGTDLNQPQHF. Filled out from reference TRBV5-1 and TRBJ1-5, the complete variable domain reads KAGVTQTPRYLIKTRGQQVTLSCSPISGHRSVSWYQQTPGQGLQFLFEYFSETQRNKGNFPGRFSGRQFSNSRSEMNVSTLELGDSALYLCASSPGTDLNQPQHFGDGTRLSIL.

The chain joins TRBV19 to TRBJ2-1; no clear D gene. CDR1 LNHDA and CDR2 SQIVND come from the germline V gene (reference sequence). The CDR3 is 14 amino acids. V lost 6 bases to trimming and J lost 0 bases, with 9 bases between them. Written as DNA, the CDR3 is TGTGCCAGTAGCTCCTGGAGCTCCTACAATGAGCAGTTCTTC. This translates into CASSSWSSYNEQFF.

This clone was counted only a few times. V usage is TRBV10-3 and J usage is TRBJ1-4; 7 nucleotides agree with TRBD1. This CDR3 spans 14 amino acids. V gave up 6 bases and J gave up 1 base; unmatched junction bases: 2. Germline CDR1 and CDR2: ENHRY and SYGVKD. The DNA of the CDR3 is TGTGCCATCAGAAGACAGGGAACTAATGAAAAACTGTTTTTT. It translates to CAIRRQGTNEKLFF.

This clone was found a few times. J is TRBJ2-6 and V is TRBV28; weak D call: TRBD2 (7 bases). Per germline, CDR1 MDHEN and CDR2 SYDVKM. The CDR3 totals 20 residues. Trimming removed 1 base at V and 0 bases at J, with 19 bases between. The CDR3 reads CASSLSRGFGGRSGANVLTF. The CDR3 DNA sequence: TGTGCCAGCAGTTTATCGCGGGGGTTTGGGGGCCGCTCTGGGGCCAACGTCCTGACTTTC.

The gene calls are TRBV11-3 and TRBJ1-2; possible D gene TRBD1, 5 bases. This CDR3 comprises 12 residues. The V gene lost 5 bases and the J gene lost 5 bases, with 9 bases spanning the gap. Germline values: CDR1 SGHNT, CDR2 YENEEA. CDR3: CASSAREYGYTF. CDR3 nucleotides: TGTGCCAGCAGCGCCAGGGAATATGGCTACACCTTC.

This chain connects TRBV19 to TRBJ2-1, with D possibly TRBD1 on 6 matching bases. Germline-derived CDR1 and CDR2 are LNHDA and SQIVND (reference sequence). V was cut by 6 bases and J by 8 bases, with 11 bases left in between. This CDR3 is built from 12 residues. CDR3 sequence: CASRTGLYEQFF. The CDR3 DNA reads TGTGCCAGTAGAACAGGGTTGTATGAGCAGTTCTTC.

The V call is TRBV28, the J call TRBJ1-5; no clear D gene. Germline V gene lookup returns CDR1 MDHEN and CDR2 SYDVKM. V shed 3 bases and J shed 0 bases, with 9 bases lying between them. This CDR3 spans 15 amino acids. CDR3 in DNA: TGTGCCAGCAGTTTGGGAGATTATAGCAATCAGCCCCAGCATTTT. Translated: CASSLGDYSNQPQHF.